The 22 T cell receptor beta chains given below trace back to one sample, sequenced in a study of T cells in Graves' hyperthyroidism and ophthalmopathy. The TCR beta CDR3 regions underwent amplification using RNA transcripts as the source. The HTBI primer set was used in a first-round RT-PCR of the TCR CDR3. TCRdb independently ran MiXCR on the multiplex PCR reads; one entry per CDR3 protein. The table lists fewer than 300,000 distinct CDR3 sequences, about 15% of them singletons. Specimen: blood. These receptors were collected from a woman between 50 and 59 years old with Graves' hyperthyroidism that later progressed to Graves' ophthalmopathy.

The chain is built from TRBV5-1 and TRBJ2-7; 7 bases line up with TRBD1. CDR3 length: 15 amino acids. In germline, CDR1 is SGHRS, CDR2 YFSETQ. V was pared by 2 bases and J by 3 bases, with 8 bases of the junction left unmatched. In nucleotides, the CDR3 is TGCGCCAGCAGCTTCGGTTTAGGGGGCCTCTACGAGCAGTACTTC. The encoded protein is CASSFGLGGLYEQYF.

This clonotype was found many times. The chain couples TRBV11-2 to TRBJ2-1; D remains ambiguous. The CDR3 loop spans 15 amino acids. Germline loops: CDR1 SGHAT, CDR2 FQNNGV. Trimming removed 0 bases from V and 3 bases from J, with 9 bases in between. The CDR3 is CASSLDPTLYNEQFF. The CDR3 region has the DNA TGTGCCAGCAGCTTAGATCCCACACTCTACAATGAGCAGTTCTTC.

This chain joins TRBV11-1 and TRBJ2-7, with no clear D. The V and J ends lost 5 bases and 3 bases respectively, with 11 bases between them. The CDR3 sequence is 13 residues long. CDR1 is SGHAT, CDR2 FQDESV, per germline (reference sequence). The CDR3 sequence is CASSTQRNYEQYF. CDR3 in DNA: TGTGCCAGCAGCACGCAGAGGAACTACGAGCAGTACTTC. The full variable domain, rest sourced from reference TRBV11-1 and TRBJ2-7, is EAEVAQSPRYKITEKSQAVAFWCDPISGHATLYWYRQILGQGPELLVQFQDESVVDDSQLPKDRFSAERLKGVDSTLKIQPAELGDSAMYLCASSTQRNYEQYFGPGTRLTVT.

This clonotype was recorded at least ten times. The CDR3 sequence: CASSPGSGGDTQYF. The CDR3 DNA sequence: TGTGCCAGCAGCCCAGGCAGCGGGGGAGATACGCAGTATTTT. This chain links TRBV7-2 with TRBJ2-3; 8 bases fit TRBD2. V lost 5 bases, J lost 5 bases, and 6 bases stayed unmatched. The CDR3 contains 14 residues. Germline CDR1 reads SGHTA; CDR2 reads FQGNSA.

This clonotype was detected many times. The chain combines TRBV28 with TRBJ2-5, with D unresolved. V lost 8 bases and J 7 bases, leaving 14 bases between the germline ends. Germline loops: CDR1 MDHEN, CDR2 SYDVKM. The CDR3 runs to 12 residues. In DNA form, the CDR3 reads TGTGCCAGCCTCCACTACATGGGGACCCAGTACTTC. Its translation is CASLHYMGTQYF.

In its sample, this clonotype was seen many times. The chain combines TRBV3-1 with TRBJ2-7; D might be TRBD1 (5 bases). The V and J ends lost 1 base and 5 bases respectively, with 15 bases between them. Germline V gives CDR1 LGHDT, CDR2 YNNKEL (reference sequence). The CDR3 is 15 amino acids. The CDR3, as DNA: TGTGCCAGCAGCCAAGTCGCTCAGGGATACCACGAGCAGTACTTC. This sequence encodes CASSQVAQGYHEQYF.

This clonotype was detected many times. The genes are TRBV15 and TRBJ2-4; the match to TRBD1 covers 7 bases. V trimming: 5 bases; J trimming: 9 bases; junction bases outside the gene matches: 7. Looked up from germline, CDR1 is LNHNV and CDR2 is YYDKDF (reference sequence). CDR3 length: 13 amino acids. The CDR3 reads CATSPDREGIQYF. The CDR3 DNA follows: TGTGCCACCAGCCCTGACAGGGAAGGCATTCAGTACTTC.

The sample holds many counts of this clonotype. The V and J genes are TRBV20-1 and TRBJ2-2; no reliable D call. Germline assignment: CDR1 DFQATT and CDR2 SNEGSKA (reference sequence). The CDR3 covers 14 residues. Trimming pared 1 base from V and 1 base from J, leaving 7 bases between. The CDR3 sequence: CSARVSENTGELFF. CDR3 sequence (DNA): TGCAGTGCTAGAGTGAGTGAGAACACCGGGGAGCTGTTTTTT.

This clonotype was found many times. The V and J genes are TRBV20-1 and TRBJ2-1; no clear D gene. Germline CDR1 DFQATT, CDR2 SNEGSKA (reference sequence). The CDR3 extends over 13 amino acids. V lost 1 base, J lost 8 bases, and 12 bases lay in between. In DNA form, the CDR3 reads TGCAGTGCTAGAGTTTTTGCGGCCCATGAGCAGTTCTTC. This sequence encodes CSARVFAAHEQFF.

In this sample, this clonotype turned up many times. This CDR3 is CAISESRGNQPQHF. CDR3 bases: TGTGCCATCAGTGAGAGTAGGGGCAATCAGCCCCAGCATTTT. This rearrangement joins TRBV10-3 to TRBJ1-5; no clear D gene. Trimming cost V 2 bases and J 2 bases, with 7 bases left between them. Germline V gives CDR1 ENHRY, CDR2 SYGVKD. This CDR3 comprises 14 residues.

The V call is TRBV6-5, the J call TRBJ2-7, with D possibly matching TRBD2 (6 bases). The CDR3 runs 15 residues. Germline CDR1 and CDR2: MNHEY and SVGAGI. Trimming removed 1 base from V and 0 bases from J, with 10 bases in between. The CDR3 nucleotides read TGTGCCAGCAGTTACTGGGGGGAATTCTCCTACGAGCAGTACTTC. As protein: CASSYWGEFSYEQYF.

The table lists this clonotype with many counts. The chain employs TRBV20-1 and TRBJ2-1; D is uncertain. The CDR3 spans 12 residues. Trimming removed 3 bases at V and 4 bases at J, with 7 bases between. Germline-derived CDR1 and CDR2 are DFQATT and SNEGSKA (reference sequence). Written as DNA, the CDR3 is TGCAGTGCTAGGTGGATTTACAATGAGCAGTTCTTC. Its translation: CSARWIYNEQFF.

In its sample, this clonotype was seen a few times. V usage is TRBV29-1 and J usage is TRBJ1-6, with D maybe TRBD1 (5 bases). V was pared by 4 bases and J by 8 bases, with 9 bases between. Per the germline V gene, CDR1 is SQVTM and CDR2 is ANQGSEA. This CDR3 has 12 residues. The CDR3, as DNA: TGCAGCGTTGGCCAGGGCGATTCACCCCTCCACTTT. Protein sequence: CSVGQGDSPLHF. Complete variable domain (other parts from reference TRBV29-1 and TRBJ1-6): SAVISQKPSRDICQRGTSLTIQCQVDSQVTMMFWYRQQPGQSLTLIATANQGSEATYESGFVIDKFPISRPNLTFSTLTVSNMSPEDSSIYLCSVGQGDSPLHFGNGTRLTVT.

This clonotype occurred many times. The gene calls are TRBV27 and TRBJ2-7, with D perhaps matching TRBD2 (6 bases). The CDR3 spans 14 residues. Trimming took off 0 bases at V and 3 bases at J, with 9 bases between the two ends. The V gene's germline CDR1 is MNHEY and CDR2 SMNVEV (reference sequence). CDR3 DNA: TGTGCCAGCAGTTTATCGAGGGGACTCTACGAGCAGTACTTC. It yields the protein CASSLSRGLYEQYF.

This clonotype was observed many times. In DNA, the CDR3 is TGCAGTGCTTACCCACCAGCTAGCGGGGGAAACAATGAGCAGTTCTTC. As protein: CSAYPPASGGNNEQFF. The V gene is TRBV20-1, the J gene TRBJ2-1; 10 bases fit TRBD2. CDR1 and CDR2 from the germline V gene are DFQATT and SNEGSKA (reference sequence). The CDR3 loop spans 16 amino acids. V lost 5 bases and J lost 5; bases outside the gene matches: 12.

This clonotype was observed many times. DNA of the CDR3: TGTGCCAGCAGAACCGGGCCCTTAGTCGAGCAGTACTTC. Translated, it gives CASRTGPLVEQYF. This chain links TRBV11-2 with TRBJ2-7, with D unclear. Deletions cut 6 bases from V and 6 bases from J, with 15 bases between. Germline values: CDR1 SGHAT, CDR2 FQNNGV. The CDR3 loop spans 13 amino acids. Combining the CDR3 with reference TRBV11-2 and TRBJ2-7 gives the whole variable domain EAGVAQSPRYKIIEKRQSVAFWCNPISGHATLYWYQQILGQGPKLLIQFQNNGVVDDSQLPKDRFSAERLKGVDSTLKIQPAKLEDSAVYLCASRTGPLVEQYFGPGTRLTVT.

To note about this clonotype: This may be a read error, as it is one base from a much larger clone. J is TRBJ2-3 and V is TRBV6-1; D gene uncertain. CDR3 length: 15 residues. V lost 4 bases to trimming and J lost 1 base, with 12 bases between them. CDR1 and CDR2 from the germline V gene are MNHNS and SASEGT. The CDR3: CASSGKDTGTDTQYF. In DNA form, the CDR3 reads TGTGCCAGCAGTGGAAAAGACACTGGCACAGATACGCAGTATTTT.

This rearrangement joins TRBV5-1 to TRBJ1-1; D unresolved. Trimming removed 0 bases at V and 2 bases at J, with 8 bases between. The CDR3 consists of 14 residues. CDR1 and CDR2 from the germline V gene are SGHRS and YFSETQ. The CDR3 spells CASSLGQFNTEAFF. DNA of the CDR3: TGCGCCAGCAGCTTGGGCCAGTTTAACACTGAAGCTTTCTTT. The variable domain in full, completed from reference TRBV5-1 and TRBJ1-1, reads KAGVTQTPRYLIKTRGQQVTLSCSPISGHRSVSWYQQTPGQGLQFLFEYFSETQRNKGNFPGRFSGRQFSNSRSEMNVSTLELGDSALYLCASSLGQFNTEAFFGQGTRLTVV.

This clonotype was counted ten times or more. The J gene is TRBJ2-1, the V gene TRBV3-1; D ambiguous. Germline lookup yields CDR1 LGHDT and CDR2 YNNKEL (reference sequence). This CDR3 region has 13 residues. Trimming removed 1 base from V and 5 bases from J, with 6 bases in between. The CDR3 DNA is TGTGCCAGCAGCCAAGGGGCGAACAATGAGCAGTTCTTC. This gives the protein CASSQGANNEQFF.

The chain couples TRBV20-1 to TRBJ1-4, with D unresolved. The CDR3 is 12 residues long. Germline V CDR1 and CDR2: DFQATT, SNEGSKA (reference sequence). V lost 3 bases and J lost 5, with 7 bases in between. The CDR3 sequence is CSASYRNEKLFF. The CDR3 bases are TGCAGTGCTAGCTACAGAAATGAAAAACTGTTTTTT.

This clonotype came up many times. V and J are TRBV18 and TRBJ2-7, with 14 bases that match TRBD2. Trimming cost V 5 bases and J 2 bases; bases outside gene matches: 5. This CDR3 spans 16 amino acids. Per germline, CDR1 KGHSH and CDR2 LQKENI. Here the CDR3 reads CASSSTTSGRAYEQYF. The DNA of the CDR3 is TGTGCCAGCTCATCTACGACTAGCGGGAGGGCCTACGAGCAGTACTTC. The full variable domain, with the rest looked up from reference TRBV18 and TRBJ2-7, is NAGVMQNPRHLVRRRGQEARLRCSPMKGHSHVYWYRQLPEEGLKFMVYLQKENIIDESGMPKERFSAEFPKEGPSILRIQQVVRGDSAAYFCASSSTTSGRAYEQYFGPGTRLTVT.

This clonotype was counted at least ten times. V is TRBV10-3 and J is TRBJ2-7; D is unresolved. This CDR3 comprises 13 residues. V shed 4 bases and J shed 2 bases, with 9 bases lying between them. Germline V gene lookup returns CDR1 ENHRY and CDR2 SYGVKD. CDR3 sequence: CAISASLTYEQYF. The CDR3 DNA reads as TGTGCCATCAGTGCGAGTCTAACCTACGAGCAGTACTTC.